What follows are 9 T cell receptor beta chains derived from one specimen sequenced in a study of identical twins. MiXCR, applied by TCRdb to the 5' RACE reads, yields one record per CDR3 protein. The sample has roughly 230,000 distinct CDR3 sequences, about 8% seen once. The same sample was also used in a study of yellow fever vaccine responses in identical twins.

Specimen: CD8+ T cells sorted from blood. The receptors here all came from a woman younger than 35 in good health.

The chain employs TRBV6-2 or TRBV6-3 and TRBJ2-3; no definite D call. In germline, CDR1 is MNHEY, CDR2 SVGEGT. The CDR3 extends over 16 amino acids. The V gene lost 6 bases and the J gene lost 0 bases, with 16 bases spanning the gap. The CDR3 nucleotides read TGTGCCAGCAGCTCCCCGGACCGTCCTAGCACAGATACGCAGTATTTT. Its translation: CASSSPDRPSTDTQYF.

The chain is built from TRBV5-5 and TRBJ1-3; possibly TRBD1 for D (5 bases). Trimming cost V 4 bases and J 0 bases, with 11 bases left between them. There are 15 residues in the CDR3. Germline lookup yields CDR1 SGHKS and CDR2 YYEKEE (reference sequence). CDR3 DNA sequence: TGTGCCAGCAGCCCGGGACCTCACTCTGGAAACACCATATATTTT. Translation: CASSPGPHSGNTIYF.

V usage is TRBV20-1 and J usage is TRBJ2-1; possibly TRBD1 for D (5 bases). The CDR3 is made up of 13 amino acids. Deletions cut 3 bases from V and 5 bases from J, with 11 bases between. Germline V gene lookup returns CDR1 DFQATT and CDR2 SNEGSKA (reference sequence). The CDR3 region has the DNA TGCAGTGCTAGGGGGCGGATAAACAATGAGCAGTTCTTC. It encodes CSARGRINNEQFF.

This clonotype was picked up a small number of times. The rearrangement joins TRBV20-1 to TRBJ2-3, with 12 bases identical to TRBD2. Germline V gives CDR1 DFQATT, CDR2 SNEGSKA (reference sequence). The trim removed 0 bases at V and 7 bases at J, leaving 17 bases unmatched. CDR3 length: 19 amino acids. The CDR3 DNA reads as TGCAGTGCTAGAGATCTTGGACTAGCGGGAATGTTGGCCCAAAATACGCAGTATTTT. Protein sequence: CSARDLGLAGMLAQNTQYF.

There are a few counts of this clonotype. Its ends do not fully match the called genes, so a read error is possible. This CDR3 reads CARSQGTSGKEYF. As DNA, the CDR3 is TGCGCCCGCAGCCAAGGGACTAGCGGGAAGGAGTACTTC. V usage is TRBV4-1 and J usage is TRBJ2-7; 13 nucleotides align to TRBD2. The CDR3 spans 13 residues. Germline V gene lookup returns CDR1 MGHRA and CDR2 YSYEKL.

In this sample, this clonotype turned up a few times. The chain links TRBV6-5 to TRBJ2-3; possibly TRBD2 for D (5 bases). The CDR3 spans 14 residues. The germline V gene encodes CDR1 MNHEY and CDR2 SVGAGI. Between the trimmed V and J ends, which lost 5 bases and 4 bases, there was a span of 13 bases. The CDR3 loop is CASSTSFIPDTQYF. The CDR3 bases are TGTGCCAGCAGTACTAGTTTCATCCCAGATACGCAGTATTTT.

The sample holds many counts of this clonotype. The chain uses TRBV12-3 or TRBV12-4 and TRBJ2-3, with a possible D match to TRBD1 (5 bases). The CDR3 is made up of 14 amino acids. Trimming shortened V by 8 bases and J by 3 bases, and 15 bases separated the two germline ends. For the CDR3, the DNA is TGTGCCAGCTCCGGCAGGGTGGTAACAGATACGCAGTATTTT. Its translation is CASSGRVVTDTQYF.

This clonotype was detected only a few times. The chain is built from TRBV29-1 and TRBJ2-1, with 7 positions matching TRBD1. The V gene's germline CDR1 is SQVTM and CDR2 ANQGSEA. The CDR3 is made up of 13 amino acids. Trimming removed 8 bases from V and 2 bases from J; junction bases left unmatched: 6. The CDR3 nucleotides are TGCAGCACCGCTGGACAGGCCTACAATGAGCAGTTCTTC. Translating it yields CSTAGQAYNEQFF.

In this sample, this clonotype turned up many times. The V and J genes are TRBV20-1 and TRBJ1-5; D remains ambiguous. The CDR3 contains 17 residues. The V end lost 0 bases, the J end lost 0 bases, and 15 bases lay between the germline ends. The germline CDR1 and CDR2 sequences are DFQATT and SNEGSKA (reference sequence). The CDR3 DNA reads TGCAGTGCTAGAGATAATATTAACCCTTATAGCAATCAGCCCCAGCATTTT. Protein: CSARDNINPYSNQPQHF.